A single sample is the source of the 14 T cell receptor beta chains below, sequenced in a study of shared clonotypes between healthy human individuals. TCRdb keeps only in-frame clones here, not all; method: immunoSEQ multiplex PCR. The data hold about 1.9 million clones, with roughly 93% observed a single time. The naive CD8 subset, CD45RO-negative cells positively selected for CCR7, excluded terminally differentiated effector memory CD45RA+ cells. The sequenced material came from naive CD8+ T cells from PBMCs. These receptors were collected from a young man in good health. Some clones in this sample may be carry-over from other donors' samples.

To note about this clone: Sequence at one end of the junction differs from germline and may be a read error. CDR3 residues: CASSIGGGQTFYYEQYF. The CDR3 nucleotides read TGTGCCAGCAGCATAGGAGGGGGGCAAACATTTTACTACGAGCAGTACTTC. The chain links TRBV13 to TRBJ2-7; D may be TRBD1 or TRBD2 (6 bases each). Germline CDR1 and CDR2: PRHDT and FYEKMQ (reference sequence). There are 17 residues in the CDR3.

CDR3 bases: TGTGCCAGCAGTTTCTCGGCGGGCCCCTCCTACAATGAGCAGTTCTTC. The encoded protein is CASSFSAGPSYNEQFF. V and J are TRBV28 and TRBJ2-1; weak D call: TRBD2 (5 bases). Trimming stripped 3 bases from V and 0 bases from J, with 12 bases between. Germline CDR1 MDHEN, CDR2 SYDVKM. This CDR3 has 16 residues. Full variable domain (outside the CDR3, taken from reference TRBV28 and TRBJ2-1): DVKVTQSSRYLVKRTGEKVFLECVQDMDHENMFWYRQDPGLGLRLIYFSYDVKMKEKGDIPEGYSVSREKKERFSLILESASTNQTSMYLCASSFSAGPSYNEQFFGPGTRLTVL.

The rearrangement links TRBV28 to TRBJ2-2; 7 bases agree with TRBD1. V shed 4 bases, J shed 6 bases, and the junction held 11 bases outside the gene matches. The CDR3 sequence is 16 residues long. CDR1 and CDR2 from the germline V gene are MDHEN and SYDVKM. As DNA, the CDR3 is TGTGCCAGCAGTTGGGGGACAGCCTTAGGGGCCGGGGAGCTGTTTTTT. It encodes CASSWGTALGAGELFF.

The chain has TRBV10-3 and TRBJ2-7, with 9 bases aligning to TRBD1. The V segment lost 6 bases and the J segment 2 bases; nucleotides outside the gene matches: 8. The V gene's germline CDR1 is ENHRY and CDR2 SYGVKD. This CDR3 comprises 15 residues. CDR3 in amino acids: CAIREPGQGAYEQYF. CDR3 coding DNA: TGTGCCATCAGAGAGCCGGGACAGGGAGCCTACGAGCAGTACTTC.

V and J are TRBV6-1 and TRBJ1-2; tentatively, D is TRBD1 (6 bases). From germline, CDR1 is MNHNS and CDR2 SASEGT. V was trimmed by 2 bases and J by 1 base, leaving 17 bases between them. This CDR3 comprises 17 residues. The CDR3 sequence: CASSEFPLGGGNYGYTF. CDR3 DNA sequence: TGTGCCAGCAGTGAATTCCCACTAGGGGGGGGTAACTATGGCTACACCTTC.

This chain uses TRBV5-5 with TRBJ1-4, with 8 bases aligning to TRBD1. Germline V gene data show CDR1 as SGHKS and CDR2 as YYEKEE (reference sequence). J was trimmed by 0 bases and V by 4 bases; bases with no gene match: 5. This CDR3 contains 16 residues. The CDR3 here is CASSPGQETTNEKLFF. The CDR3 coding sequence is TGTGCCAGCAGCCCGGGACAGGAGACAACTAATGAAAAACTGTTTTTT.

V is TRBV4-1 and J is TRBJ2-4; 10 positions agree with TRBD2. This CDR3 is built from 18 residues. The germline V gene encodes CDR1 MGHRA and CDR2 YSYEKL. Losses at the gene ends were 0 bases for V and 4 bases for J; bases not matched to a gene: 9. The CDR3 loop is CASSQEGLAGEPKNIQYF. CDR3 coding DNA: TGCGCCAGCAGCCAAGAAGGGCTAGCGGGAGAACCTAAAAACATTCAGTACTTC.

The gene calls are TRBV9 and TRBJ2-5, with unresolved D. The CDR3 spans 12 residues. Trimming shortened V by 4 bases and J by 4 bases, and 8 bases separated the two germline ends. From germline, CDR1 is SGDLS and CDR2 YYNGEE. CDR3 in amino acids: CASSKAGETQYF. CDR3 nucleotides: TGTGCCAGCAGCAAAGCCGGAGAGACCCAGTACTTC.

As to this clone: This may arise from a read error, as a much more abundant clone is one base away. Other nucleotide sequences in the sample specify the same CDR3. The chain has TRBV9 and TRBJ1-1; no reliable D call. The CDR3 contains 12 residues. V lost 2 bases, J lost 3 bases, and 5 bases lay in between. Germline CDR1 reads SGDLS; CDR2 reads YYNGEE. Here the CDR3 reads CASSVGDTEAFF. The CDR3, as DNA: TGTGCCAGCAGCGTTGGGGACACTGAAGCTTTCTTT.

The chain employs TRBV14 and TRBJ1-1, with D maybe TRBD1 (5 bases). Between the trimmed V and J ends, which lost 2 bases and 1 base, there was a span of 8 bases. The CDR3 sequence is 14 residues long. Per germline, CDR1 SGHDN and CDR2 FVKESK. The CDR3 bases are TGTGCCAGCAGCCAACCAGGGAAGAACACTGAAGCTTTCTTT. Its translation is CASSQPGKNTEAFF.

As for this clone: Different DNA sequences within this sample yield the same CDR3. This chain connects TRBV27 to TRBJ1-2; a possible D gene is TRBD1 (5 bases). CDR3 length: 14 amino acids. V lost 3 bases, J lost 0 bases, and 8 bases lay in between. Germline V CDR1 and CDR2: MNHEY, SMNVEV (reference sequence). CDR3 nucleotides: TGTGCCAGCAGTTTTGGGGGGACTAACTATGGCTACACCTTC. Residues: CASSFGGTNYGYTF.

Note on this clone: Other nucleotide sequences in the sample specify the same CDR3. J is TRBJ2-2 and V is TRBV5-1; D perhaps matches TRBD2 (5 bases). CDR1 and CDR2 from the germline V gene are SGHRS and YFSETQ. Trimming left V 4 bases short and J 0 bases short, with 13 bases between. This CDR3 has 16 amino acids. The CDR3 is CASSPRTGPNTGELFF. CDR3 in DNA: TGCGCCAGCAGCCCGAGGACTGGACCGAACACCGGGGAGCTGTTTTTT.

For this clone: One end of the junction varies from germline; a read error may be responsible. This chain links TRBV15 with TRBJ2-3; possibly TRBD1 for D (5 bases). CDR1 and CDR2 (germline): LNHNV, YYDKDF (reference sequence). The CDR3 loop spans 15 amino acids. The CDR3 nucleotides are TGTGCCACCAGCAGAGATAGCTTGCCGGACACCCAAAACTCATTT. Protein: CATSRDSLPDTQNSF. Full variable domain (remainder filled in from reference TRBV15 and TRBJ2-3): DAMVIQNPRYQVTQFGKPVTLSCSQTLNHNVMYWYQQKSSQAPKLLFHYYDKDFNNEADTPDNFQSRRPNTSFCFLDIRSPGLGDTAMYLCATSRDSLPDTQNSFGPGTRLTVL.

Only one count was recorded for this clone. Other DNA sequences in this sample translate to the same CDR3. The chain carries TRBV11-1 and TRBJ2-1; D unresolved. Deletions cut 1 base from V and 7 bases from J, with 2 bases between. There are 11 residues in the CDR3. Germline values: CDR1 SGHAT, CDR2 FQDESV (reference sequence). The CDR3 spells CASSLGNEQFF. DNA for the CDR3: TGTGCCAGCAGCTTAGGAAATGAGCAGTTCTTC.